The 12 T cell receptor beta chains listed next were all sequenced from one sample in a study of cytomegalovirus exposure and HLA in healthy donors. Use of 60 Vbeta and 13 Jbeta primers characterized the PCR. Method: immunoSEQ multiplex PCR; TCRdb's copy keeps in-frame clones and lacks some. The sample holds about 170,000 clones, approximately 80% seen once. Sequenced input: PBMCs. These receptors all stem from a boy between 2 and 15 years old in good health and CMV-seronegative.

This chain links TRBV30 with TRBJ1-6; 8 bases line up with TRBD1. CDR3 length: 16 amino acids. CDR1 GTSNPN and CDR2 SVGIG come from the germline V gene (reference sequence). V lost 2 bases, J lost 5 bases, and 8 bases stayed unmatched. CDR3 bases: TGTGCCTGGAGTATCAGGACAGGGACTAATAATTCACCCCTCCACTTT. Its translation: CAWSIRTGTNNSPLHF.

This chain connects TRBV2 to TRBJ1-1, with D perhaps TRBD1 (5 bases). CDR1 and CDR2 (germline): SNHLY, FYNNEI. The germline V and J ends were trimmed by 8 bases and 2 bases, with 12 bases remaining between them. There are 13 residues in the CDR3. As DNA, the CDR3 is TGTGCCAGCTCTGGGACTTTCAACACTGAAGCTTTCTTT. Translated, it gives CASSGTFNTEAFF.

The rearrangement links TRBV30 to TRBJ2-4; 10 bases map to TRBD1. J was trimmed by 4 bases and V by 5 bases; bases with no gene match: 8. The CDR3 totals 15 residues. The germline V gene encodes CDR1 GTSNPN and CDR2 SVGIG (reference sequence). In DNA, the CDR3 is TGTGCCTGGGAGAACCCGGGACAGGGGAAAAACATTCAGTACTTC. It specifies CAWENPGQGKNIQYF.

The rearrangement links TRBV28 to TRBJ1-4, with D unresolved. The germline CDR1 and CDR2 sequences are MDHEN and SYDVKM. CDR3 length: 15 amino acids. Trimming cost V 2 bases and J 7 bases, with 14 bases left between them. This CDR3 reads CASSLVLGGGEKLFF. In nucleotides, the CDR3 is TGTGCCAGCAGTTTAGTATTGGGAGGCGGTGAAAAACTGTTTTTT.

The chain has TRBV20-1 and TRBJ2-7; 7 nucleotides align to TRBD1. Germline assignment: CDR1 DFQATT and CDR2 SNEGSKA (reference sequence). Trimming took 5 bases from V and 4 from J; bases not matched to a gene: 2. CDR3 length: 11 amino acids. The CDR3 loop reads CSAEQGYEQYF. The CDR3 coding sequence is TGCAGTGCTGAACAGGGGTACGAGCAGTACTTC.

The chain carries TRBV12-5 and TRBJ2-7; TRBD2 matches 9 bases. This CDR3 region has 16 residues. The ends lost 0 bases at V and 5 bases at J; junction bases unmatched: 8. CDR1 is LGHNT and CDR2 is FRNRAP in the germline V gene. The chain's CDR3 is CASGLVGVAGVNEQYF. The CDR3 bases are TGTGCTAGTGGTTTGGTAGGGGTAGCGGGAGTAAACGAGCAGTACTTC. Full variable domain (outside the CDR3, taken from reference TRBV12-5 and TRBJ2-7): DARVTQTPRHKVTEMGQEVTMRCQPILGHNTVFWYRQTMMQGLELLAYFRNRAPLDDSGMPKDRFSAEMPDATLATLKIQPSEPRDSAVYFCASGLVGVAGVNEQYFGPGTRLTVT.

The J gene is TRBJ1-5, the V gene TRBV5-5, with TRBD1 matching over 7 bases. The germline V gene encodes CDR1 SGHKS and CDR2 YYEKEE (reference sequence). The CDR3 contains 14 residues. Unmatched junction bases numbered 1, after V lost 4 bases and J lost 0 bases. The CDR3 reads CASSRQGSNQPQHF. CDR3 nucleotides: TGTGCCAGCAGCAGACAGGGTAGCAATCAGCCCCAGCATTTT. Full variable domain (missing parts from reference TRBV5-5 and TRBJ1-5): DAGVTQSPTHLIKTRGQQVTLRCSPISGHKSVSWYQQVLGQGPQFIFQYYEKEERGRGNFPDRFSARQFPNYSSELNVNALLLGDSALYLCASSRQGSNQPQHFGDGTRLSIL.

The V call is TRBV6-5, the J call TRBJ1-2, with 9 bases fitting TRBD1. The CDR3 covers 14 residues. The J segment lost 6 bases and the V segment lost 6 bases, leaving 8 bases of the junction unmatched. CDR1 and CDR2 (germline): MNHEY, SVGAGI. CDR3 coding DNA: TGTGCCAGCAGACCGGGACAGGGAAGCCATGGCTACACCTTC. Encoded protein: CASRPGQGSHGYTF.

The genes are TRBV6-6 and TRBJ2-7; TRBD1 might be the D (6 bases). The CDR3 is 13 amino acids. The V and J ends lost 5 bases and 3 bases respectively, with 11 bases between them. Germline V gene data show CDR1 as MNHNY and CDR2 as SVGAGI (reference sequence). CDR3 residues: CASSTGNFYEQYF. CDR3 nucleotide sequence: TGTGCCAGCAGTACAGGGAATTTCTACGAGCAGTACTTC.

The chain employs TRBV10-2 and TRBJ1-2, with 7 bases lining up with TRBD1. Losses at the gene ends were 6 bases for V and 2 bases for J; bases not matched to a gene: 9. From germline, CDR1 is WSHSY and CDR2 SAAADI. CDR3 length: 15 amino acids. The CDR3 region has the DNA TGCGCCAGCAGGCCGGGACAGACCCTAAACTATGGCTACACCTTC. It translates to CASRPGQTLNYGYTF.

The V gene is TRBV25-1, the J gene TRBJ2-1; D may be TRBD1 (6 bases). This CDR3 contains 14 residues. The V end was cut by 5 bases, the J end by 6 bases, with 14 bases between. CDR1 MGHDK and CDR2 SYGVNS come from the germline V gene. Here the CDR3 DNA reads TGTGCCAGCAGTTTAGCAGGGGCGAGCAATGAGCAGTTCTTC. Its translation is CASSLAGASNEQFF.

This clone is a singleton in its sample. V and J are TRBV4-3 and TRBJ2-1, with 7 bases that match TRBD2. The CDR3 spans 17 residues. Trimming removed 1 base from V and 4 bases from J; junction bases left unmatched: 10. Germline CDR1 is LGHNA and CDR2 is YSLEER. This CDR3 is CASSQGSEAGSYNEQFF. In DNA, the CDR3 is TGCGCCAGCAGCCAAGGTTCCGAAGCGGGGAGTTACAATGAGCAGTTCTTC.